The 25 T cell receptor beta chains given below trace back to one sample, sequenced in a study of CD8 T cells in ankylosing spondylitis. One entry per CDR3 protein results from TCRdb running MiXCR on the 5' RACE reads. The data show a few hundred thousand distinct CDR3 sequences, with approximately 11% seen just once and less than 7% held by the top ten. Sequenced sample: blood, either unsorted or a sorted T cell fraction (not recorded which). These receptors were obtained from a male donor with ankylosing spondylitis or in good health (not recorded which).

Remarks on this clonotype: One end of the junction varies from germline; a read error may be responsible. The chain uses TRBV20-1 and TRBJ1-2; 9 bases agree with TRBD1. The CDR3 has 13 amino acids. Germline CDR1 reads DFQATT; CDR2 reads SNEGSKA (reference sequence). The CDR3 DNA reads TGCAGTACTAGGGGACAGGGAGGATATGGCTACACCTTC. It specifies CSTRGQGGYGYTF.

This clonotype was recorded at least ten times. The rearrangement uses TRBV10-3 and TRBJ1-1; 7 bases map to TRBD1. CDR1 ENHRY and CDR2 SYGVKD come from the germline V gene. V dropped 2 bases and J dropped 4; count of bases not matched to a gene: 4. The CDR3 is 14 amino acids. The CDR3 reads CAISERGPGTEAFF. Written as DNA, the CDR3 is TGTGCCATCAGTGAGAGGGGGCCCGGCACTGAAGCTTTCTTT.

This clonotype was found a few times. The genes are TRBV7-3 and TRBJ2-3; D remains unclear. From germline, CDR1 is SGHTA and CDR2 FQGTGA. The ends were cut back, 4 bases at V and 2 bases at J, with 7 bases in the middle. The length of the CDR3 is 13 residues. CDR3 bases: TGTGCCAGCAGCTCAAGGATCACAGATACGCAGTATTTT. Translation gives CASSSRITDTQYF.

A note on this clonotype: The junction departs from germline at one end; a sequencing error may be responsible. This chain connects TRBV7-8 to TRBJ2-1, with D perhaps matching TRBD1 (6 bases). CDR3 size: 13 residues. In germline, CDR1 is SGHVS, CDR2 FQNEAQ. In DNA, the CDR3 is TGTGCCAGCAGCTTTGGACAGCAGTCGCTCCGGGGATTC. It is translated as CASSFGQQSLRGF. The entire variable domain, with the rest obtained from reference TRBV7-8 and TRBJ2-1, is as follows: GAGVSQSPRYKVAKRGQDVALRCDPISGHVSLFWYQQALGQGPEFLTYFQNEAQLDKSGLPSDRFFAERPEGSVSTLKIQRTQQEDSAVYLCASSFGQQSLRGFGPGTRLTVL.

This clonotype was counted many times. V gene TRBV5-5 combines with J gene TRBJ2-7; perhaps TRBD2 as D (5 bases). The CDR3 extends over 13 amino acids. Germline-derived CDR1 and CDR2 are SGHKS and YYEKEE (reference sequence). Trimming removed 3 bases at V and 4 bases at J, with 11 bases between. The CDR3 region is CASSWTPRYEQYF. In DNA, the CDR3 is TGTGCCAGCAGCTGGACTCCCAGATACGAGCAGTACTTC.

This clonotype was recorded many times. The chain couples TRBV29-1 to TRBJ2-1; weak D call: TRBD2 (6 bases). Trimming removed 8 bases from V and 7 bases from J, with 12 bases in between. The CDR3 totals 11 residues. Germline V gene lookup returns CDR1 SQVTM and CDR2 ANQGSEA. The CDR3 coding sequence is TGCAGCCGGGACTGGGGTAATGAGCAGTTCTTC. It yields the protein CSRDWGNEQFF.

The chain joins TRBV9 to TRBJ2-2; D is uncertain. Germline assignment: CDR1 SGDLS and CDR2 YYNGEE. Trimming cost V 0 bases and J 2 bases, with 8 bases left between them. This CDR3 has 15 residues. The CDR3 spells CASSVVPHNTGELFF. CDR3 DNA: TGTGCCAGCAGCGTAGTCCCCCACAACACCGGGGAGCTGTTTTTT.

The chain is built from TRBV7-8 and TRBJ2-7; D call uncertain. V lost 2 bases and J lost 2, with 10 bases in between. CDR1 is SGHVS and CDR2 is FQNEAQ in the germline V gene. This CDR3 is 14 amino acids long. This CDR3 is CASSLMRLAYEQYF. CDR3 nucleotide sequence: TGTGCCAGCAGCTTAATGCGTTTGGCCTACGAGCAGTACTTC.

This clonotype was counted between two and nine times. V is TRBV28 and J is TRBJ2-7, with D possibly being TRBD2 (5 bases). Trimming removed 2 bases from V and 6 bases from J, with 17 bases in between. The CDR3 consists of 15 residues. Germline V gene data show CDR1 as MDHEN and CDR2 as SYDVKM. The DNA of the CDR3 is TGTGCCAGCAGTTTAGAGGGAGTCTCTTATATCGAGCAGTACTTC. Amino acid sequence: CASSLEGVSYIEQYF.

This clonotype was detected only once. The V call is TRBV10-3, the J call TRBJ1-2; perhaps TRBD1 as D (5 bases). Germline V CDR1 and CDR2: ENHRY, SYGVKD. There are 11 residues in the CDR3. Trimming shortened V by 8 bases and J by 3 bases, and 7 bases separated the two germline ends. CDR3 nucleotide sequence: TGTGCCATCCAGGGAGACTATGGCTACACCTTC. This codes for CAIQGDYGYTF.

This clonotype occurred a few times. The chain joins TRBV28 to TRBJ1-4, with unresolved D. Deletions cut 5 bases from V and 8 bases from J, with 9 bases between. The CDR3 has 12 amino acids. Germline V gene data show CDR1 as MDHEN and CDR2 as SYDVKM. The CDR3 here is CASSPKREKLFF. CDR3 bases: TGTGCCAGCAGTCCTAAGAGGGAAAAACTGTTTTTT.

This clonotype was detected ten times or more. The V gene is TRBV5-5, the J gene TRBJ2-3; the D gene is possibly TRBD1 (6 bases). CDR3 length: 17 residues. CDR1 SGHKS and CDR2 YYEKEE come from the germline V gene (reference sequence). Trimming left V 4 bases short and J 6 bases short, with 24 bases between. CDR3 loop: CASSPTGTSRMVDTQYF. As DNA, the CDR3 is TGTGCCAGCAGCCCTACCGGGACATCCAGGATGGTGGATACGCAGTATTTT.

With respect to this clonotype: One base away lies a much larger clone, so this may be a sequencing read error. The chain joins TRBV28 to TRBJ2-5; D remains ambiguous. The CDR3 has 14 residues. Germline CDR1 reads MDHEN; CDR2 reads SYDVKM. The CDR3 DNA reads as TGTGTCAGCAGTTTACGTCCCACTAAAGAGACCCAGTACTTC. Its translation is CVSSLRPTKETQYF. The variable domain in full, completed from reference TRBV28 and TRBJ2-5, reads DVKVTQSSRYLVKRTGEKVFLECVQDMDHENMFWYRQDPGLGLRLIYFSYDVKMKEKGDIPEGYSVSREKKERFSLILESASTNQTSMYLCVSSLRPTKETQYFGPGTRLLVL.

This clonotype showed up many times. The J gene is TRBJ2-7, the V gene TRBV24-1; D gene ambiguous. Trimming took off 8 bases at V and 2 bases at J, with 15 bases between the two ends. Germline assignment: CDR1 KGHDR and CDR2 SFDVKD. CDR3 length equals 14 residues. CDR3 protein: CATKCHSRPYEQYF. CDR3 nucleotide sequence: TGTGCCACCAAATGTCACTCACGCCCCTACGAGCAGTACTTC.

This clonotype was seen many times. The rearrangement uses TRBV18 and TRBJ2-3; D is ambiguous. Germline CDR1 reads KGHSH; CDR2 reads LQKENI. This CDR3 contains 13 residues. V was shortened by 0 bases and J by 5 bases, with 6 bases between the two germline ends. The CDR3 sequence: CASSPPTIDTQYF. The CDR3 DNA follows: TGTGCCAGCTCACCACCGACAATAGATACGCAGTATTTT.

This clonotype was counted at least ten times. The gene calls are TRBV28 and TRBJ2-1; D is possibly TRBD2 (5 bases). V shed 3 bases and J shed 7 bases, with 16 bases lying between them. This CDR3 is built from 15 residues. Germline values: CDR1 MDHEN, CDR2 SYDVKM. The CDR3 DNA reads as TGTGCCAGCAGTTTTAGCACTAGTGGTGGGAATGAGCAGTTCTTC. Translating gives CASSFSTSGGNEQFF.

This clonotype was observed at least ten times. This chain joins TRBV5-6 and TRBJ2-3; 11 bases map to TRBD1. Per germline, CDR1 SGHDT and CDR2 YYEEEE. Trimming at V came to 2 bases and at J to 7 bases, leaving 18 bases not matched to a gene. The CDR3 consists of 19 residues. The DNA for the CDR3 is TGTGCCAGCAGCTTCTACGCTCCGGGACAGGGGGAGGATAGTAATACGCAGTATTTT. This sequence encodes CASSFYAPGQGEDSNTQYF.

This clonotype was counted many times. The V and J genes are TRBV27 and TRBJ1-1; TRBD1 agrees at 8 bases. The V gene's germline CDR1 is MNHEY and CDR2 SMNVEV (reference sequence). The CDR3 is made up of 15 amino acids. V lost 5 bases, J lost 4 bases, and 9 bases stayed unmatched. CDR3 nucleotide sequence: TGTGCCAGCAGTCCAGCAGGGGGCGGGGGCACTGAAGCTTTCTTT. Encoded protein: CASSPAGGGGTEAFF.

This clonotype showed up many times. The genes are TRBV6-1 and TRBJ2-1, with 15 bases aligning to TRBD2. This CDR3 is built from 16 residues. From germline, CDR1 is MNHNS and CDR2 SASEGT. The junction had 6 bases not matched to a gene; V was cut back by 3 bases and J by 9 bases. The CDR3 bases are TGTGCCAGCAGTGAGCGATGGGGACTAGCGGGAGGTGAGCAGTTCTTC. Protein product: CASSERWGLAGGEQFF.

In this sample, this clonotype turned up many times. CDR3 protein: CASSQMDRRNEKLFF. The CDR3 coding sequence is TGCGCCAGCAGCCAGATGGACAGGAGGAACGAAAAACTGTTTTTT. The chain recombines TRBV5-1 with TRBJ1-4, with 7 bases that match TRBD1. Looked up from germline, CDR1 is SGHRS and CDR2 is YFSETQ. The CDR3 has 15 residues. After removal of 4 bases from V and 8 bases from J, the junction contained 11 bases not matched to a gene.

CDR3 DNA sequence: TGTGCCAGCAGCCACCCGGGCCTCCGGGACAAATACAATGAGCAGTTCTTC. It codes for CASSHPGLRDKYNEQFF. The V call is TRBV11-2, the J call TRBJ2-1, with D maybe TRBD1 (6 bases). The CDR3 is 17 amino acids. V shed 5 bases and J shed 4 bases, with 21 bases lying between them. Germline values: CDR1 SGHAT, CDR2 FQNNGV.

This clonotype was seen repeatedly, ten times or more. This CDR3 reads CASSQEGDFIRSSNQPQHF. The DNA of the CDR3 is TGCGCCAGCAGCCAAGAAGGAGATTTTATACGAAGTAGCAATCAGCCCCAGCATTTT. V and J are TRBV4-1 and TRBJ1-5; D not certain. CDR1 is MGHRA and CDR2 is YSYEKL in the germline V gene. This CDR3 is built from 19 residues. V was trimmed by 0 bases and J by 0 bases, leaving 18 bases between them.

The V call is TRBV18, the J call TRBJ2-1, with D maybe TRBD1 (6 bases). Trimming stripped 2 bases from V and 2 bases from J, with 7 bases between. The length of the CDR3 is 14 residues. Germline loops: CDR1 KGHSH, CDR2 LQKENI. As DNA, the CDR3 is TGTGCCAGCTCACCAGGGGGCACCTACAATGAGCAGTTCTTC. Translating it yields CASSPGGTYNEQFF.

This clonotype was picked up many times. This chain joins TRBV29-1 and TRBJ2-1; 9 bases fit TRBD2. Germline-derived CDR1 and CDR2 are SQVTM and ANQGSEA. The V segment lost 5 bases and the J segment 7 bases; nucleotides outside the gene matches: 9. There are 14 residues in the CDR3. The CDR3, as DNA: TGCAGCGTTTCTCCCCGACTAGCGGAAAATGAGCAGTTCTTC. Protein product: CSVSPRLAENEQFF.

This clonotype appeared many times. DNA of the CDR3: TGTGCCACCAGCAGAGGGACTAGCGGCCAAGAGACCCAGTACTTC. Amino acids: CATSRGTSGQETQYF. The rearrangement joins TRBV15 to TRBJ2-5, with TRBD2 matching 10 bases. Germline CDR1 and CDR2: LNHNV and YYDKDF (reference sequence). Unmatched junction bases numbered 0, after V lost 1 base and J lost 1 base. The CDR3 is 15 residues long. Using reference TRBV15 and TRBJ2-5 for the parts outside the CDR3, the full variable domain is DAMVIQNPRYQVTQFGKPVTLSCSQTLNHNVMYWYQQKSSQAPKLLFHYYDKDFNNEADTPDNFQSRRPNTSFCFLDIRSPGLGDTAMYLCATSRGTSGQETQYFGPGTRLLVL.